Below, 26 T cell receptor beta chains from the same sample are listed, as sequenced in a study of identical twins. TCRdb ran MiXCR on the 5' RACE reads and lists one entry per CDR3 protein. The profile covers under 500,000 distinct CDR3 sequences, with over 11% appearing a single time and approximately 0.98% taken by the ten largest. In addition, the sample was reused for a study of yellow fever vaccine responses in identical twins.

The sample taken for sequencing was CD4+ T cells sorted from blood. The receptors were gathered from a woman between 18 and 30 years old in good health.

This clonotype was seen repeatedly, ten times or more. The V gene is TRBV20-1, the J gene TRBJ2-7; 7 bases agree with TRBD1. The CDR3 consists of 13 residues. The germline gives CDR1 DFQATT, CDR2 SNEGSKA (reference sequence). V gave up 5 bases and J gave up 2 bases; unmatched junction bases: 6. The CDR3 DNA sequence: TGCAGTGCTCGCCGACAGGGTCCCTACGAGCAGTACTTC. It codes for CSARRQGPYEQYF.

The chain has TRBV6-5 and TRBJ2-7, with 9 bases matching TRBD1. CDR3 size: 15 residues. Germline lookup yields CDR1 MNHEY and CDR2 SVGAGI. Trimming cost V 3 bases and J 2 bases; bases outside gene matches: 5. The CDR3 protein is CASSYQDRGPYEQYF. CDR3 DNA: TGTGCCAGCAGTTATCAGGACAGGGGACCCTACGAGCAGTACTTC.

The chain recombines TRBV6-1 with TRBJ1-1; no clear D. The CDR3 loop spans 15 amino acids. Germline lookup yields CDR1 MNHNS and CDR2 SASEGT. With 5 bases removed from V and 1 base from J, the gap between germline ends came to 14 bases. In DNA form, the CDR3 reads TGTGCCAGCAGTCCCGGTGGTCGGAGGAACACTGAAGCTTTCTTT. Protein: CASSPGGRRNTEAFF.

This rearrangement joins TRBV18 to TRBJ2-7; perhaps D is TRBD1 or TRBD2 (5 bases each). V shed 3 bases and J shed 5 bases, with 14 bases lying between them. The CDR3 length is 14 residues. Germline V gives CDR1 KGHSH, CDR2 LQKENI. The CDR3 DNA reads as TGTGCCAGCTCACCTGGGGACGGGTTGAACGAGCAGTACTTC. Its translation: CASSPGDGLNEQYF. The entire variable domain, with the rest obtained from reference TRBV18 and TRBJ2-7, is as follows: NAGVMQNPRHLVRRRGQEARLRCSPMKGHSHVYWYRQLPEEGLKFMVYLQKENIIDESGMPKERFSAEFPKEGPSILRIQQVVRGDSAAYFCASSPGDGLNEQYFGPGTRLTVT.

This clonotype has more than one count but fewer than ten. The rearrangement uses TRBV28 and TRBJ2-3; possible D gene TRBD2, 6 bases. CDR1 MDHEN and CDR2 SYDVKM come from the germline V gene. V was shortened by 2 bases and J by 0 bases, with 18 bases between the two germline ends. This CDR3 has 18 residues. In DNA form, the CDR3 reads TGTGCCAGCAGTTTAGTCGGGGCGGGGAGCTCTAGCACAGATACGCAGTATTTT. Translation: CASSLVGAGSSSTDTQYF. Full variable domain (remainder filled in from reference TRBV28 and TRBJ2-3): DVKVTQSSRYLVKRTGEKVFLECVQDMDHENMFWYRQDPGLGLRLIYFSYDVKMKEKGDIPEGYSVSREKKERFSLILESASTNQTSMYLCASSLVGAGSSSTDTQYFGPGTRLTVL.

The V gene is TRBV30, the J gene TRBJ1-1; D not resolved. Germline CDR1 reads GTSNPN; CDR2 reads SVGIG (reference sequence). V lost 2 bases and J lost 4, with 11 bases in between. CDR3 length: 13 amino acids. In DNA form, the CDR3 reads TGTGCCTGGAGTCCCTCGGGCGCCACTGAAGCTTTCTTT. It codes for CAWSPSGATEAFF.

This clonotype was recorded a few times. The chain uses TRBV7-2 and TRBJ2-3; D is uncertain. The CDR3 runs 13 residues. The germline gives CDR1 SGHTA, CDR2 FQGNSA. With 4 bases removed from V and 6 bases from J, the gap between germline ends came to 11 bases. As DNA, the CDR3 is TGTGCCAGCAGCTCCCCAAATCAGGATACGCAGTATTTT. Its translation: CASSSPNQDTQYF.

The J gene is TRBJ2-3, the V gene TRBV3-1; possible D gene TRBD2, 6 bases. Germline V gives CDR1 LGHDT, CDR2 YNNKEL (reference sequence). CDR3 length: 17 amino acids. Trimming removed 1 base from V and 2 bases from J, with 16 bases in between. The DNA for the CDR3 is TGTGCCAGCAGCCAAGCCCCGAGACTAGGGAACACAGATACGCAGTATTTT. It codes for CASSQAPRLGNTDTQYF.

This clonotype has at least ten counts. The junction differs from germline at one of its ends, possibly a read error. The chain carries TRBV7-7 and TRBJ2-5; D is ambiguous. The CDR3 length is 13 residues. From germline, CDR1 is SSHAT and CDR2 FNYEAQ (reference sequence). CDR3 coding DNA: TGTGCTAGCAGCTTCCCCCCGGGAGAGACCCAGTACTTC. This encodes CASSFPPGETQYF.

The chain links TRBV6-1 to TRBJ2-7, with 7 bases fitting TRBD1. Germline V gene lookup returns CDR1 MNHNS and CDR2 SASEGT. V lost 5 bases to trimming and J lost 1 base; unmatched junction nucleotides: 8. CDR3 length: 15 amino acids. CDR3 in DNA: TGTGCCAGCAGTACGGGGACAGACGCTTCCTACGAGCAGTACTTC. Its translation: CASSTGTDASYEQYF.

This clonotype was detected ten times or more. The chain recombines TRBV14 with TRBJ1-5; D is ambiguous. Germline CDR1 reads SGHDN; CDR2 reads FVKESK. V was pared by 0 bases and J by 7 bases, with 7 bases between. CDR3 length: 13 residues. This chain's CDR3 is CASSQELGQPQHF. Written as DNA, the CDR3 is TGTGCCAGCAGCCAAGAACTGGGACAGCCCCAGCATTTT.

This clonotype was observed a few times. The chain recombines TRBV18 with TRBJ1-5; no firm D call. The CDR3 runs 15 residues. Trimming shortened V by 3 bases and J by 0 bases, and 9 bases separated the two germline ends. Germline V gene data show CDR1 as KGHSH and CDR2 as LQKENI. The CDR3, as DNA: TGTGCCAGCTCACCTTCACAGAATAGCAATCAGCCCCAGCATTTT. As protein: CASSPSQNSNQPQHF.

V usage is TRBV7-2 and J usage is TRBJ1-1; D gene uncertain. Germline V gene data show CDR1 as SGHTA and CDR2 as FQGNSA. Trimming left V 2 bases short and J 8 bases short, with 6 bases between. CDR3 length: 11 amino acids. This chain's CDR3 is CASSLSREAFF. For the CDR3, the DNA is TGTGCCAGCAGCTTATCACGGGAAGCTTTCTTT.

This clonotype has more than one count but fewer than ten. The chain carries TRBV6-5 and TRBJ1-4; unclear D gene. The CDR3 sequence is 14 residues long. Per the germline V gene, CDR1 is MNHEY and CDR2 is SVGAGI. Trimming pared 2 bases from V and 0 bases from J, leaving 4 bases between. The CDR3 spells CASSYGATNEKLFF. In DNA, the CDR3 is TGTGCCAGCAGTTACGGAGCAACTAATGAAAAACTGTTTTTT.

V gene TRBV20-1 combines with J gene TRBJ2-7; D perhaps matches TRBD2 (6 bases). Germline V gene lookup returns CDR1 DFQATT and CDR2 SNEGSKA (reference sequence). Trimming left V 1 base short and J 2 bases short, with 15 bases between. The CDR3 sequence is 15 residues long. The CDR3 nucleotides read TGCAGTGCTAGAGCCCCGGGACTGACACCCTACGAGCAGTACTTC. Translation gives CSARAPGLTPYEQYF.

J is TRBJ2-7 and V is TRBV6-1; TRBD1 might be the D (6 bases). This CDR3 region has 12 residues. V was pared by 4 bases and J by 6 bases, with 10 bases between. CDR1 MNHNS and CDR2 SASEGT come from the germline V gene. For the CDR3, the DNA is TGTGCCAGCAGTGGTAACAGGGCCGAGCAGTACTTC. Amino acids: CASSGNRAEQYF.

V usage is TRBV2 and J usage is TRBJ2-1; D is unresolved. V was trimmed by 1 base and J by 3 bases, leaving 13 bases between them. Germline V CDR1 and CDR2: SNHLY, FYNNEI. The CDR3 runs to 16 residues. The DNA of the CDR3 is TGTGCCAGCAGTGAAGTAGGGCCCAAAAACTACAATGAGCAGTTCTTC. This gives the protein CASSEVGPKNYNEQFF.

This clonotype was detected a few times. The J gene is TRBJ2-3, the V gene TRBV5-1; no clear D. Germline assignment: CDR1 SGHRS and CDR2 YFSETQ. The CDR3 sequence is 14 residues long. The V gene lost 1 base and the J gene lost 5 bases, with 11 bases spanning the gap. This CDR3 reads CASSLRVQRDTQYF. In nucleotides, the CDR3 is TGCGCCAGCAGCTTGAGAGTACAGCGAGATACGCAGTATTTT. The whole variable domain, remainder taken from reference TRBV5-1 and TRBJ2-3, is KAGVTQTPRYLIKTRGQQVTLSCSPISGHRSVSWYQQTPGQGLQFLFEYFSETQRNKGNFPGRFSGRQFSNSRSEMNVSTLELGDSALYLCASSLRVQRDTQYFGPGTRLTVL.

This rearrangement joins TRBV6-1 to TRBJ2-3; maybe TRBD1 (6 bases). V was pared by 7 bases and J by 4 bases, with 18 bases between. This CDR3 spans 15 amino acids. Germline CDR1 is MNHNS and CDR2 is SASEGT. The chain's CDR3 is CASTRQDGLADTQYF. As DNA, the CDR3 is TGTGCCAGCACCCGACAGGACGGGTTGGCAGATACGCAGTATTTT.

This clonotype was observed a handful of times. The chain recombines TRBV12-3 or TRBV12-4 with TRBJ1-2; D not resolved. The CDR3 has 12 residues. V lost 5 bases and J lost 7, with 11 bases in between. The CDR3: CASSRNSGGYTF. The CDR3 DNA reads TGTGCCAGCAGTAGAAATTCGGGTGGCTACACCTTC.

This clonotype occurred a few times. The chain employs TRBV5-1 and TRBJ2-7; 7 positions agree with TRBD1. Germline V gene sequence: CDR1 SGHRS, CDR2 YFSETQ. CDR3 length equals 15 residues. Losses at the gene ends were 4 bases for V and 1 base for J; bases not matched to a gene: 8. The CDR3 loop reads CASSRGQIPSYEQYF. CDR3 sequence (DNA): TGCGCCAGCAGCCGGGGACAGATCCCTTCCTACGAGCAGTACTTC.

The J gene is TRBJ2-5, the V gene TRBV15, with no clear D. The CDR3 runs 13 residues. Trimming took off 0 bases at V and 5 bases at J, with 7 bases between the two ends. Germline CDR1 and CDR2: LNHNV and YYDKDF (reference sequence). This chain's CDR3 is CATSRDQAETQYF. CDR3 bases: TGTGCCACCAGCAGAGATCAGGCGGAGACCCAGTACTTC.

The chain has TRBV19 and TRBJ1-1; a possible D gene is TRBD1 (6 bases). Trimming pared 10 bases from V and 3 bases from J, leaving 15 bases between. CDR3 length: 13 residues. Looked up from germline, CDR1 is LNHDA and CDR2 is SQIVND (reference sequence). CDR3 sequence: CATRRGQHTEAFF. Written as DNA, the CDR3 is TGTGCCACCCGAAGAGGACAGCACACTGAAGCTTTCTTT.

The chain carries TRBV6-5 and TRBJ1-2; unclear D gene. V was clipped by 8 bases and J by 4 bases, with 11 bases between them. The CDR3 contains 12 residues. In germline, CDR1 is MNHEY, CDR2 SVGAGI. CDR3 sequence: CASRHESYGYTF. CDR3 in DNA: TGTGCCAGCCGACATGAATCCTATGGCTACACCTTC.

This clonotype was found a few times. The J gene is TRBJ2-4, the V gene TRBV4-3, with 9 bases aligning to TRBD1. Germline trimming cut 0 bases from V and 6 bases from J; bases unmatched to any gene: 3. This CDR3 is 15 amino acids long. CDR1 LGHNA and CDR2 YSLEER come from the germline V gene. Here the CDR3 reads CASSQEGTGTNIQYF. For the CDR3, the DNA is TGCGCCAGCAGCCAAGAGGGGACAGGGACAAACATTCAGTACTTC.

This clonotype was counted at least ten times. V is TRBV7-9 and J is TRBJ1-1; D uncertain. Germline-derived CDR1 and CDR2 are SEHNR and FQNEAQ (reference sequence). The CDR3 spans 13 residues. The V end was cut by 6 bases, the J end by 4 bases, with 12 bases between. The CDR3 loop is CASSRDTITEAFF. CDR3 bases: TGTGCCAGCAGTCGTGACACGATCACTGAAGCTTTCTTT.